Listed here are 4 T cell receptor beta chains from one sample, sequenced in a study of CD8+ T cells in alopecia areata. After isolation, RNA underwent reverse transcription to generate cDNA as the sequencing template. TCRdb's copy holds only in-frame clones and misses some; the assay was immunoSEQ multiplex PCR. The repertoire holds 150,000 or so clones, with 87% as singletons. Here the sequenced sample was CD8+ T cells sorted from blood, taken at week 0. All receptors derive from a human donor with alopecia areata.

This clone was seen a few times. The chain is built from TRBV2 and TRBJ2-7; D might be TRBD2 (6 bases). The CDR3 runs 15 residues. V was pared by 6 bases and J by 1 base, with 16 bases between. Per the germline V gene, CDR1 is SNHLY and CDR2 is FYNNEI. In DNA, the CDR3 is TGTGCCAGCAGGGGTCGGCCGACTAGATCCTACGAGCAGTACTTC. This translates into CASRGRPTRSYEQYF.

The chain carries TRBV4-1 and TRBJ2-1; the match to TRBD2 covers 9 bases. Per germline, CDR1 MGHRA and CDR2 YSYEKL. J gave up 13 bases and V 2 bases, and 9 bases lay outside the gene matches. The CDR3 extends over 14 amino acids. The CDR3 here is CASSQMDSSGAQFF. CDR3 DNA sequence: TGCGCCAGCAGCCAAATGGACTCTAGCGGGGCCCAGTTCTTC.

The DNA for the CDR3 is TGTGCCAGCAGCCAAACCGGGACACCTTACAATGAGCAGTTCTTC. This sequence encodes CASSQTGTPYNEQFF. The rearrangement joins TRBV14 to TRBJ2-1, with D perhaps TRBD1 (6 bases). The germline CDR1 and CDR2 sequences are SGHDN and FVKESK. Trimming cost V 2 bases and J 4 bases, with 12 bases left between them. The CDR3 contains 15 residues.

The rearrangement joins TRBV6-4 to TRBJ2-3; the match to TRBD2 covers 10 bases. The trim removed 5 bases at V and 3 bases at J, leaving 8 bases unmatched. Germline CDR1 MRHNA, CDR2 SNTAGT. The CDR3 loop spans 16 amino acids. In nucleotides, the CDR3 is TGTGCCAGCAGTCGGACTAGCGGAGAGGGAACAGATACGCAGTATTTT. Protein sequence: CASSRTSGEGTDTQYF.